The T cell receptor beta chain under discussion was sequenced for a study of cytomegalovirus exposure and HLA in healthy donors. Both 60 Vbeta primers and 13 Jbeta primers went into the PCR. Generated by immunoSEQ multiplex PCR, the TCRdb table keeps only in-frame clones and is missing some. The table records just under 150,000 clones, roughly 80% of them present only once. Study findings and constraints: Later analysis identified 15,000 to 20,000 TCR beta sequences associated with HLA alleles, using a false discovery rate threshold of 0.05.

A single count supports this clone. Its antigen is undetermined. Trimming removed 4 bases from V and 9 bases from J, with 16 bases in between. The CDR3 length is 15 residues. Germline V lookup: CDR1 SEHNR, CDR2 FQNEAQ (reference sequence). The sequencing sample was made of PBMCs. This clonotype was obtained from a woman aged 30 to 39 in good health and CMV-seronegative. The chain uses TRBV7-9 and TRBJ1-6; D might be TRBD1 (5 bases). CDR3 amino acids: CASSSGPGEGSPLHF. The CDR3 bases are TGTGCCAGCAGCTCAGGACCGGGGGAAGGTTCACCCCTCCACTTT. The full variable domain, its missing parts supplied by reference TRBV7-9 and TRBJ1-6, is DTGVSQNPRHKITKRGQNVTFRCDPISEHNRLYWYRQTLGQGPEFLTYFQNEAQLEKSRLLSDRFSAERPKGSFSTLEIQRTEQGDSAMYLCASSSGPGEGSPLHFGNGTRLTVT.